This T cell receptor beta chain comes out of a study of T cell repertoires in cytomegalovirus infection. Overall study context: The authors used CMV epitopes that were HLA-C-restricted (recently identified) and HLA-B-restricted (well studied). Public TCR beta signature analysis indicated the presence of both CMV infection and matching HLA type.

TCRdb reprocessed the reads via MiXCR and lists one record per CDR3 protein. The sample carries about 350,000 distinct CDR3 sequences, about 32% recorded once. Concerning this clonotype itself: Antigen: not known.

V lost 4 bases and J 5 bases, leaving 11 bases between the germline ends. This CDR3 is 13 amino acids long. The germline gives CDR1 MDHEN, CDR2 SYDVKM. General study points: People with CMV and the relevant HLA were identified by cumulative public TCR beta family frequency.

The sequence was obtained from a human donor in good health (CMV status not recorded). Some clones in this sample may be carry-over from other donors' samples. The sequenced sample was cultured PBMCs, obtained from culture after CMV antigen stimulation. The V and J genes are TRBV28 and TRBJ2-5; tentatively, D is TRBD1 or TRBD2 (7 bases each). The CDR3 coding sequence is TGTGCCAGCAGTTCCCAGGGGGGGGAGACCCAGTACTTC. This translates into CASSSQGGETQYF.